The next 20 T cell receptor beta chains were all read from a single sample in a study of blood T cells in healthy people across ages (dated by TCRdb to the mid-2010s). Library construction relied on 5' RACE. Data came from an Illumina HiSeq 2500. A second PCR of 7 to 11 cycles was run with a J-beta primer mix and a sample-barcoded 5' primer. TCRdb cleaned the public reads at Q25 with fastp, built clones with MiXCR and kept in-frame beta chains. A single entry per CDR3 protein holds the most common genes and DNA from its merged rows. In this sample the table shows 650,000 to 900,000 distinct CDR3 sequences, approximately 65% of which occur a single time. Clones ranked in the top ten supply around a quarter of the sample. Sequenced: blood. Receptors originate from a man aged 25-45 years in good health.

The chain is built from TRBV20-1 and TRBJ2-5; 15 nucleotides line up with TRBD2. The DNA end is more similar to TRBJ2-7, so the J call may be wrong. Looked up from germline, CDR1 is DFQATT and CDR2 is SNEGSKA (reference sequence). CDR3 length: 16 residues. CDR3 in DNA: TGCAGTGCTAGGGGGACTAGCGGGGGGTACGCCCACGAGCAGTACTTC. It specifies CSARGTSGGYAHEQYF.

This chain joins TRBV2 and TRBJ1-5; no definite D call. This CDR3 is 14 amino acids long. Trimming removed 6 bases at V and 0 bases at J, with 9 bases between. Germline V CDR1 and CDR2: SNHLY, FYNNEI. DNA of the CDR3: TGTGCCAGCAGGCCGGACCATAGCAATCAGCCCCAGCATTTT. Protein: CASRPDHSNQPQHF. The whole variable domain, filled in from reference TRBV2 and TRBJ1-5, reads EPEVTQTPSHQVTQMGQEVILRCVPISNHLYFYWYRQILGQKVEFLVSFYNNEISEKSEIFDDQFSVERPDGSNFTLKIRSTKLEDSAMYFCASRPDHSNQPQHFGDGTRLSIL.

This clonotype was seen ten or more times. This sequence joins TRBV5-1 and TRBJ1-2, with unresolved D. Trimming pared 6 bases from V and 4 bases from J, leaving 19 bases between. Germline V CDR1 and CDR2: SGHRS, YFSETQ. The CDR3 covers 15 residues. The CDR3: CASTLADPRGYGYTF. The CDR3 bases are TGCGCCAGCACACTCGCGGACCCTCGGGGCTATGGCTACACCTTC.

This clonotype has just a few counts. This sequence joins TRBV9 and TRBJ2-7; 7 bases line up with TRBD1. With V trimmed by 3 bases and J by 2 bases, 2 bases remained unmatched. Germline loops: CDR1 SGDLS, CDR2 YYNGEE. This CDR3 is 13 amino acids long. The CDR3 sequence: CASSAGTAYEQYF. Here the CDR3 DNA reads TGTGCCAGCAGCGCCGGGACAGCCTACGAGCAGTACTTC. Full variable domain (remainder filled in from reference TRBV9 and TRBJ2-7): DSGVTQTPKHLITATGQRVTLRCSPRSGDLSVYWYQQSLDQGLQFLIQYYNGEERAKGNILERFSAQQFPDLHSELNLSSLELGDSALYFCASSAGTAYEQYFGPGTRLTVT.

The rearrangement joins TRBV25-1 to TRBJ2-3; D remains unclear. Germline CDR1 and CDR2: MGHDK and SYGVNS. V was clipped by 2 bases and J by 2 bases, with 8 bases between them. There are 14 residues in the CDR3. For the CDR3, the DNA is TGTGCCAGCAGTGAACCGCCGGACACAGATACGCAGTATTTT. Its protein product is CASSEPPDTDTQYF.

The chain is built from TRBV9 and TRBJ1-2, with 8 bases that match TRBD1. The trim removed 0 bases at V and 0 bases at J, leaving 4 bases unmatched. The CDR3 runs to 16 residues. The germline V gene has CDR1 SGDLS and CDR2 YYNGEE. The CDR3 loop reads CASSVGGTGANYGYTF. CDR3 DNA: TGTGCCAGCAGCGTAGGAGGGACAGGAGCTAACTATGGCTACACCTTC.

J is TRBJ2-1 and V is TRBV5-1; D gene uncertain. Trimming stripped 6 bases from V and 6 bases from J, with 22 bases between. The germline V gene encodes CDR1 SGHRS and CDR2 YFSETQ. The CDR3 runs 16 residues. CDR3 nucleotides: TGCGCCAGCAACCTTGCCCCGGGTGCTTCGGGCAATGAGCAGTTCTTC. This encodes CASNLAPGASGNEQFF.

The chain recombines TRBV25-1 with TRBJ2-1; D remains unclear. Germline V gene lookup returns CDR1 MGHDK and CDR2 SYGVNS. This CDR3 contains 13 residues. Trimming took 6 bases from V and 10 from J, leaving 16 bases between them. The CDR3 nucleotides read TGTGCCAGCAGCGAAGGTTTTGGGTACGAGCAGTTCTTC. Translation: CASSEGFGYEQFF.

This clonotype was seen only a few times. The chain carries TRBV20-1 and TRBJ2-1; D is perhaps TRBD1 or TRBD2 (5 bases each). Trimming stripped 7 bases from V and 8 bases from J, with 24 bases between. Germline assignment: CDR1 DFQATT and CDR2 SNEGSKA (reference sequence). The length of the CDR3 is 15 residues. The CDR3 spells CSVPPPEGPGYEQFF. Here the CDR3 DNA reads TGCAGTGTTCCTCCCCCCGAGGGGCCGGGATATGAGCAGTTCTTC.

In this sample, this clonotype turned up once. The CDR3 sequence is CASRTLRGHTDNEKLFF. As DNA, the CDR3 is TGTGCCAGCAGGACGTTACGGGGCCATACGGATAATGAAAAACTGTTTTTT. The rearrangement links TRBV2 to TRBJ1-4, with D tentatively TRBD1 (5 bases). CDR1 is SNHLY, CDR2 FYNNEI, per germline. This CDR3 has 17 residues. V shed 6 bases and J shed 4 bases, with 21 bases lying between them.

This chain joins TRBV7-9 and TRBJ1-6, with D uncertain. Germline CDR1 SEHNR, CDR2 FQNEAQ (reference sequence). The CDR3 contains 15 residues. V was cut by 3 bases and J by 0 bases, with 6 bases left in between. CDR3 in amino acids: CASSLSTSYNSPLHF. CDR3 in DNA: TGTGCCAGCAGCTTGAGTACCTCCTATAATTCACCCCTCCACTTT.

CDR3 protein: CASSQFQGSYEQYF. CDR3 nucleotides: TGTGCCAGCAGCCAATTCCAGGGATCCTACGAGCAGTACTTC. This rearrangement joins TRBV3-1 to TRBJ2-7; possibly TRBD1 for D (5 bases). CDR3 length: 14 amino acids. Trimming cost V 2 bases and J 1 base, with 9 bases left between them. CDR1 LGHDT and CDR2 YNNKEL come from the germline V gene (reference sequence).

This chain links TRBV6-2 or TRBV6-3 with TRBJ2-1, with 15 bases aligning to TRBD2. CDR1 and CDR2 from the germline V gene are MNHEY and SVGEGT. This CDR3 region has 16 residues. With 5 bases clipped from V and 6 bases from J, the junction kept 5 bases outside the gene matches. CDR3 DNA: TGTGCCAGCAGTGCCTCGGGACTAGCGGGGGGCAATGAGCAGTTCTTC. This translates into CASSASGLAGGNEQFF.

This clonotype turned up a few times. A read error may explain this, as a much larger clone is one base away. V usage is TRBV7-2 and J usage is TRBJ2-1; D gene ambiguous. CDR3 length: 11 amino acids. Between the trimmed V and J ends, which lost 3 bases and 5 bases, there was a span of 2 bases. Per the germline V gene, CDR1 is SGHTA and CDR2 is FQGNSA. CDR3 residues: CASSFNNEQFF. The DNA for the CDR3 is TGTGCCAGCAGCTTCAACAATGAGCAGTTCTTC.

The chain recombines TRBV11-2 with TRBJ1-1; D is unresolved. Germline values: CDR1 SGHAT, CDR2 FQNNGV. The CDR3 covers 13 residues. The V end was cut by 4 bases, the J end by 4 bases, with 10 bases between. The CDR3 here is CASSSSVGTEAFF. Here the CDR3 DNA reads TGTGCCAGCAGCTCATCGGTTGGCACTGAAGCTTTCTTT.

The V gene is TRBV30, the J gene TRBJ1-4; weak D call: TRBD1 (5 bases). The length of the CDR3 is 13 residues. V was trimmed by 5 bases and J by 4 bases, leaving 11 bases between them. From germline, CDR1 is GTSNPN and CDR2 SVGIG (reference sequence). The CDR3 here is CAWDTGVNEKLFF. CDR3 sequence (DNA): TGTGCCTGGGACACAGGAGTTAATGAAAAACTGTTTTTT. Full variable domain (rest looked up from reference TRBV30 and TRBJ1-4): SQTIHQWPATLVQPVGSPLSLECTVEGTSNPNLYWYRQAAGRGLQLLFYSVGIGQISSEVPQNLSASRPQDRQFILSSKKLLLSDSGFYLCAWDTGVNEKLFFGSGTQLSVL.

This clonotype was observed a few times. The V and J genes are TRBV7-9 and TRBJ2-1; D gene unclear. Per the germline V gene, CDR1 is SEHNR and CDR2 is FQNEAQ (reference sequence). The CDR3 has 11 amino acids. V lost 3 bases and J 6 bases, leaving 3 bases between the germline ends. CDR3 protein: CASSLPNEQFF. As DNA, the CDR3 is TGTGCCAGCAGCTTGCCCAATGAGCAGTTCTTC.

The chain employs TRBV10-3 and TRBJ1-1, with D perhaps TRBD1 (5 bases). Germline V lookup: CDR1 ENHRY, CDR2 SYGVKD. The CDR3 totals 11 residues. V dropped 3 bases and J dropped 7 bases, with 6 bases sitting between them. CDR3 nucleotides: TGTGCCATCAGTGACAGGGATGAAGCTTTCTTT. It is translated as CAISDRDEAFF.

This sequence joins TRBV20-1 and TRBJ2-3, with D possibly matching TRBD1 (6 bases). The CDR3 runs 14 residues. V lost 4 bases to trimming and J lost 1 base, with 12 bases between them. Germline CDR1 is DFQATT and CDR2 is SNEGSKA (reference sequence). CDR3: CSANGAGGTDTQYF. CDR3 in DNA: TGCAGTGCTAACGGAGCAGGGGGCACAGATACGCAGTATTTT.

This chain links TRBV28 with TRBJ1-5; 10 positions match TRBD1. From germline, CDR1 is MDHEN and CDR2 SYDVKM. This CDR3 is built from 14 residues. V shed 7 bases, J shed 5 bases, and the junction held 5 bases outside the gene matches. DNA of the CDR3: TGTGCCAGCAAAAGACAGGGGGCACATCAGCCCCAGCATTTT. Translated: CASKRQGAHQPQHF.